A selection of T cell receptor beta chains follows, all from one sample in a study of T cell repertoires in ileal Crohn's disease. Produced via immunoSEQ multiplex PCR; TCRdb's table is partial and in-frame only. The table includes 13,000 to 15,000 clones, about 73% detected once. Material for sequencing was ileal tissue. The source of these receptors is an adult with Crohn's disease. CDR3s leave out the opening cysteine and the closing phenylalanine or tryptophan. Fields, in order: V gene, CDR3 protein.

v_call: TRBV19
cdr3_aa: ASSPILGGQRNTEAF

v_call: TRBV2
cdr3_aa: ASSSTALHEQY

v_call: TRBV6-5
cdr3_aa: ASSYSDRGHEQY

v_call: TRBV6-1
cdr3_aa: ASSAWTANQPQH

v_call: TRBV7-9
cdr3_aa: ASSSSDNPGNTIY

v_call: TRBV7-2
cdr3_aa: ASSPRTVSSGYT

v_call: TRBV7-3
cdr3_aa: ASSSLGSVTGGAGAF

v_call: TRBV7-9
cdr3_aa: ASSRTESYEQY

v_call: TRBV5-4
cdr3_aa: ASSLGLMGTDTQY

v_call: TRBV19
cdr3_aa: ASTKGMTGELF

v_call: TRBV19
cdr3_aa: ASSEDRGAHSYNEQF

v_call: TRBV25-1
cdr3_aa: ASKGGLAEETQY

v_call: TRBV7-9
cdr3_aa: ASSSRDRGDEKLF

v_call: TRBV7-2
cdr3_aa: ASSDRVEGDEQF

v_call: TRBV2
cdr3_aa: ATRTSSYTDTQY

v_call: TRBV7-2
cdr3_aa: ASSLGVLGGQPQH

v_call: TRBV11-1
cdr3_aa: ASSLSPLGNTIY

v_call: TRBV6-5
cdr3_aa: ASSTPGGTYEQY

v_call: TRBV5-1
cdr3_aa: ASSPGGTGVGYT